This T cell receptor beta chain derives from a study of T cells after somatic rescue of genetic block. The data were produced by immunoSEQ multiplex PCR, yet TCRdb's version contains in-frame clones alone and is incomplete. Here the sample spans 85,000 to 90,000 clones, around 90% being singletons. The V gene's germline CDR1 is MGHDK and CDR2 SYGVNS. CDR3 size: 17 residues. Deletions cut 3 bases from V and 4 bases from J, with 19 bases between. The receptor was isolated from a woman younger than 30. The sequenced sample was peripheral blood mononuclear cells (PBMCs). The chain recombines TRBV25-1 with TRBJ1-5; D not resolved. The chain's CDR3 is CASSDGLHPSANQPQHF. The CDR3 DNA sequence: TGTGCCAGCAGTGACGGTTTGCACCCGTCAGCGAATCAGCCCCAGCATTTT. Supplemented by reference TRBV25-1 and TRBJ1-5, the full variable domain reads EADIYQTPRYLVIGTGKKITLECSQTMGHDKMYWYQQDPGMELHLIHYSYGVNSTEKGDLSSESTVSRIRTEHFPLTLESARPSHTSQYLCASSDGLHPSANQPQHFGDGTRLSIL.